This T cell receptor beta chain came from a study of blood T cells in healthy people across ages. A second roughly 6 to 12 cycle PCR used barcoded and J-beta primers. TCRdb passed the 5' RACE reads through MiXCR, listing each CDR3 protein once. Of 1.5 million to 2 million distinct CDR3 sequences listed, less than 50% are singletons. The sequenced sample was blood. The clonotype comes from a woman between 40 and 50 years old in good health.

The CDR3 region has the DNA TGTGCCAGCAGTAACCGACAGGGCGGCGTGGAGACCCAGTACTTC. Its protein product is CASSNRQGGVETQYF. The chain employs TRBV28 and TRBJ2-7, with 7 bases aligning to TRBD1. Judging by the DNA end, TRBJ2-5 fits better; the J call may be wrong. The CDR3 has 15 amino acids. Germline CDR1 MDHEN, CDR2 SYDVKM.